This TCR beta chain was sequenced during a study of Ad26.COV2.S vaccination and SARS-CoV-2 variants. Study in general: Donor was in the COV1001 Ad26.COV2.S trial arm.

The protocol was immunoSEQ multiplex PCR, while the TCRdb copy is restricted to in-frame clones and leaves out a portion. The sample yields around 320,000 clones, 87% seen once. Study-wide results and limits: Placebo recipients had lower spike-specific TCR breadth than vaccine recipients.

The treatment denotes: around 19 received Ad26.COV2.S at low or high dose, single or two shots; a few received placebo; per-sample allocation not given. Day 63 after the first vaccine or placebo injection was the time point for sampling. With regard to this clone: Its antigen is unidentified.

This clonotype was obtained from a person aged 18-60 years who received the Ad26.COV2.S COVID-19 vaccine or a placebo. Sequences were derived from peripheral blood, sampled in a trial of Ad26.COV2.S vaccine versus placebo.

In nucleotides, the CDR3 is TGTGCCACCAATCGGGACAGGAGTAATTCACCCCTCCACTTT. Translating gives CATNRDRSNSPLHF. The chain is built from TRBV10-3 and TRBJ1-6; 8 positions agree with TRBD1. The germline gives CDR1 ENHRY, CDR2 SYGVKD. There are 14 residues in the CDR3. V gave up 10 bases and J gave up 6 bases; unmatched junction bases: 8.